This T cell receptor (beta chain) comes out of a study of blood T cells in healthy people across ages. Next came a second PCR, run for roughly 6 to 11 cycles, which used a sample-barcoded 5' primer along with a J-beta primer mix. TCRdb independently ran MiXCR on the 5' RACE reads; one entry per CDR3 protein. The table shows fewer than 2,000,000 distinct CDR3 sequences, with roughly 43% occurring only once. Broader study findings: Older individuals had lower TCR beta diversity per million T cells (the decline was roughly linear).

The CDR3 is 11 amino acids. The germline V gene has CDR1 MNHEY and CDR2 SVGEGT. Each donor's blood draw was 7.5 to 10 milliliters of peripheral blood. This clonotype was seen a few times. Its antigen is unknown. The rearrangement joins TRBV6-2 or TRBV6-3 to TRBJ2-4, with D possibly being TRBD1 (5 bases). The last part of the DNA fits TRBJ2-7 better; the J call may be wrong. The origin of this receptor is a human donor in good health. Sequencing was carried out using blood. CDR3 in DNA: TGTGCCAGCACCCAGGGCCACGAGCAGTACTTC. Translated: CASTQGHEQYF.